Reported below is one T cell receptor beta chain. The antigen remains unidentified. These data belong to a study of T-cell memory formation after mild COVID-19. Study conclusions and caveats: SARS-CoV-2 specificity was not confirmed for second-wave clones peaking on day 37. Clones contracting across day 15 to 85 had a balanced CD4/CD8 profile; later expanding clones leaned CD4+. Pre-infection memory contained some responding clones, which suggested that cross-reactive memory had joined.

cDNA libraries for TCR alpha and TCR beta, carrying sample barcodes and UMIs, came from 5'RACE with constant-segment primers. TCRdb fed the 5' RACE reads into MiXCR, producing one record per CDR3 protein. There are 390,000 or so distinct CDR3 sequences in the sample; approximately 15% occur only once, and roughly a fifth lies in the top ten. The sequence was obtained from a young man who had mild COVID-19 (a few samples of this study predate the infection). Cell type and time point are not known. Sample: PBMCs or a T cell subset sorted from them (not recorded which).

CDR3 sequence: CASSDLPRLAGTDTQYF. The CDR3 DNA is TGCGCCAGCAGCGACCTGCCCCGACTAGCGGGGACAGATACGCAGTATTTT. The rearrangement joins TRBV5-1 to TRBJ2-3; 11 bases line up with TRBD2. Trimming at V came to 4 bases and at J to 3 bases, leaving 10 bases not matched to a gene. Germline V gives CDR1 SGHRS, CDR2 YFSETQ. The CDR3 spans 17 residues. The full variable domain, in which reference TRBV5-1 and TRBJ2-3 provide the parts outside the CDR3, is KAGVTQTPRYLIKTRGQQVTLSCSPISGHRSVSWYQQTPGQGLQFLFEYFSETQRNKGNFPGRFSGRQFSNSRSEMNVSTLELGDSALYLCASSDLPRLAGTDTQYFGPGTRLTVL.